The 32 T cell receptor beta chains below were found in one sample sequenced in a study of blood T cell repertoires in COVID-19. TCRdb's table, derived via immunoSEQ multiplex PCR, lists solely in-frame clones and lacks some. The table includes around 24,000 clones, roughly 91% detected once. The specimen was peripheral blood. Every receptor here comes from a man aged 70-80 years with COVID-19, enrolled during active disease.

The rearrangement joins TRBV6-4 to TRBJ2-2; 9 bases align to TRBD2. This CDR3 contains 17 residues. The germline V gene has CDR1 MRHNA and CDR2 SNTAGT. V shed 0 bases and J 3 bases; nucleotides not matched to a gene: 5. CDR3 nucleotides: TGTGCCAGCAGTGACTCGAGCGGGGGGACCTACACCGGGGAGCTGTTTTTT. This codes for CASSDSSGGTYTGELFF.

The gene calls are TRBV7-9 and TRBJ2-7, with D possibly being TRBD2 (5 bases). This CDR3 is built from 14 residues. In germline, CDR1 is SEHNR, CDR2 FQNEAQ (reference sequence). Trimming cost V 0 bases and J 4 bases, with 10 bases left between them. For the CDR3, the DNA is TGTGCCAGCAGCTTAGCGGGAGTAATGTACGAGCAGTACTTC. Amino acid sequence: CASSLAGVMYEQYF.

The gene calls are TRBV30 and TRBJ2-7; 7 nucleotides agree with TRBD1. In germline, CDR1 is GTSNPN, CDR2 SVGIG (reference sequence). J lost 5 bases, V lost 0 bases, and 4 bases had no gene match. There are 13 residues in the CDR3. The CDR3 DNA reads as TGTGCCTGGAGTGTTACACAGGGGAACGAGCAGTACTTC. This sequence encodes CAWSVTQGNEQYF.

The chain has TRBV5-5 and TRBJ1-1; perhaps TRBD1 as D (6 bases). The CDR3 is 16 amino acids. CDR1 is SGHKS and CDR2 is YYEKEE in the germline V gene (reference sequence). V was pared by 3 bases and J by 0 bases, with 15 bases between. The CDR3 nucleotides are TGTGCCAGCAGCTCCCCGGGGGGCAGAATGAACACTGAAGCTTTCTTT. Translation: CASSSPGGRMNTEAFF.

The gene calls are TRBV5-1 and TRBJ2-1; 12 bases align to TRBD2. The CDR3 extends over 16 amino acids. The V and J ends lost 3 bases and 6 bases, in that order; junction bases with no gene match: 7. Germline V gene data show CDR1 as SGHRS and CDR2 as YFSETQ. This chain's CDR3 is CASSSASGRAFNEQFF. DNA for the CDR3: TGCGCCAGCAGCTCGGCTAGCGGGAGGGCGTTCAATGAGCAGTTCTTC.

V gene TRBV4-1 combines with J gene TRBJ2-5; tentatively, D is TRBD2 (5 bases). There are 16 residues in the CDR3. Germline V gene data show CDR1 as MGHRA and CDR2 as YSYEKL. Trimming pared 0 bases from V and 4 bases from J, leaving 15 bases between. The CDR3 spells CASSQDRGLGGETQYF. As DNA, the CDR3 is TGCGCCAGCAGCCAAGATCGAGGGTTGGGTGGAGAGACCCAGTACTTC.

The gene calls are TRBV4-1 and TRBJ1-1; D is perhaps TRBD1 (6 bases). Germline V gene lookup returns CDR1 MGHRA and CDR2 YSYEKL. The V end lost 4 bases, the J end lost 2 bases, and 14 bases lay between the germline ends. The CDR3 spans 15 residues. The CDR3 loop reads CASSRDGQPNTEAFF. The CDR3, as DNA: TGCGCCAGCAGCCGAGACGGACAGCCCAACACTGAAGCTTTCTTT.

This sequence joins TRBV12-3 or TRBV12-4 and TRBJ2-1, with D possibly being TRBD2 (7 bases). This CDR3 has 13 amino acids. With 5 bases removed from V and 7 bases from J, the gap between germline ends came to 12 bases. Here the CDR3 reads CASSTGGRNEQFF. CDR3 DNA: TGTGCCAGCAGTACCGGGGGGCGGAATGAGCAGTTCTTC.

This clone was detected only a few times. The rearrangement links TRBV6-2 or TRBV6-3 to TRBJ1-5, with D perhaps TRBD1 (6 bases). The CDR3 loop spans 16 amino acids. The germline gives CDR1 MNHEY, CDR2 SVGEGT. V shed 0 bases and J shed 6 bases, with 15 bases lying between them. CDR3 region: CASSYSARGLGQPQHF. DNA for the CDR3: TGTGCCAGCAGTTACTCGGCCAGGGGTCTGGGTCAGCCCCAGCATTTT.

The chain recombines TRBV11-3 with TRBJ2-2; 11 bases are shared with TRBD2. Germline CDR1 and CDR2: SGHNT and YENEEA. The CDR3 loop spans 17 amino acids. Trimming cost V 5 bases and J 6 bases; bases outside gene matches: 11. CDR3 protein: CASSRRGTSGGAGELFF. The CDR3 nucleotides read TGTGCCAGCAGCCGTAGAGGGACTAGCGGTGGGGCCGGGGAGCTGTTTTTT.

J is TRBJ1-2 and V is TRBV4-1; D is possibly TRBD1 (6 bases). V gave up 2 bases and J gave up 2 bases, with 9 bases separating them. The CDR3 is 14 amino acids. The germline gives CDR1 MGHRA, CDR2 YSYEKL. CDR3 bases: TGCGCCAGCAGCCAATATGACAGGAACTATGGCTACACCTTC. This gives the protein CASSQYDRNYGYTF.

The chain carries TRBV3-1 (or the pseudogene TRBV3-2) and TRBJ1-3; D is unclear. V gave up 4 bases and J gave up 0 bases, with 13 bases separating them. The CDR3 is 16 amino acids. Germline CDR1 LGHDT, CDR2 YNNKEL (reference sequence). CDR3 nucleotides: TGTGCCAGCAGCCTTTTTTTACAGAGCTCTGGAAACACCATATATTTT. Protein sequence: CASSLFLQSSGNTIYF.

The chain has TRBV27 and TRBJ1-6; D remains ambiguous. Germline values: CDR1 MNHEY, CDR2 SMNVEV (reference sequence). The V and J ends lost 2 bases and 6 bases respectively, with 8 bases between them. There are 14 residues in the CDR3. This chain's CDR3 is CASSLRGLNSPLHF. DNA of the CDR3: TGTGCCAGCAGTTTACGGGGTCTTAATTCACCCCTCCACTTT.

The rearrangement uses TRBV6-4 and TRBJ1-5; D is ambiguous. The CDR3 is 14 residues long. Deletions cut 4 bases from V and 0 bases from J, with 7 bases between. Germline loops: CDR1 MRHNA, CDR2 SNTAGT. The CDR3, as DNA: TGTGCCAGCAGTGGGCCGTATAGCAATCAGCCCCAGCATTTT. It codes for CASSGPYSNQPQHF.

Here the CDR3 DNA reads TGTGCCAGCAGCTCCCGGGACAGGATCGATGAGCAGTTCTTC. Encoded protein: CASSSRDRIDEQFF. J is TRBJ2-1 and V is TRBV7-6, with 8 bases lining up with TRBD1. V shed 4 bases, J shed 8 bases, and the junction held 7 bases outside the gene matches. The CDR3 consists of 14 residues. Germline lookup yields CDR1 SGHVS and CDR2 FNYEAQ.

In DNA, the CDR3 is TGTGCCAGCAGCCGTGAGAACGAGCAGTACTTC. It encodes CASSRENEQYF. The chain employs TRBV5-4 and TRBJ2-7; D remains unclear. CDR3 length: 11 residues. Trimming stripped 4 bases from V and 5 bases from J, with 7 bases between. Germline V CDR1 and CDR2: SGHNT, YYREEE (reference sequence).

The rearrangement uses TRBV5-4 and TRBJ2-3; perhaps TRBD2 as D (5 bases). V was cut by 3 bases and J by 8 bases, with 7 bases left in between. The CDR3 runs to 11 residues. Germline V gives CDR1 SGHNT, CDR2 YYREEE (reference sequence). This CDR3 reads CASSSLGTQYF. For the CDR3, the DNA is TGTGCCAGCAGCTCACTAGGTACGCAGTATTTT.

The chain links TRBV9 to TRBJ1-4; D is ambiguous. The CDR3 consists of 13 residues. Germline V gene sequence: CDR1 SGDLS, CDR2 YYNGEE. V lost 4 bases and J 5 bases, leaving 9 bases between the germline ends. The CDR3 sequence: CASSPRLNEKLFF. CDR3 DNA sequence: TGTGCCAGCAGCCCACGACTAAATGAAAAACTGTTTTTT.

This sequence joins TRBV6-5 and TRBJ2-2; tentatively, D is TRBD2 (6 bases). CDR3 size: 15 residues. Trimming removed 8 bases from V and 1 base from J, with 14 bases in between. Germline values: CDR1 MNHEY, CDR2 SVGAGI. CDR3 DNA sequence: TGTGCCAGCCGGGAGCGGGTCGGGAACACCGGGGAGCTGTTTTTT. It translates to CASRERVGNTGELFF.

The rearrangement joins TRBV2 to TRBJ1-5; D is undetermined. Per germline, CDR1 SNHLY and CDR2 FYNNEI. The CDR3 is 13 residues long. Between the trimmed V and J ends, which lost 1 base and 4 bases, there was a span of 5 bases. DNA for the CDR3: TGTGCCAGCAGTGAAGACCGGAATCAGCCCCAGCATTTT. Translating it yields CASSEDRNQPQHF.

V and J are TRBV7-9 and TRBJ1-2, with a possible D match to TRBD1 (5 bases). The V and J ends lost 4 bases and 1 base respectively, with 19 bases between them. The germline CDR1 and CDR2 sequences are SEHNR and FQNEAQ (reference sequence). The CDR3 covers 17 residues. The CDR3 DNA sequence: TGTGCCAGCAGCTCCCCCAGGAGGGATGGGGGTAACTATGGCTACACCTTC. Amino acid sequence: CASSSPRRDGGNYGYTF.

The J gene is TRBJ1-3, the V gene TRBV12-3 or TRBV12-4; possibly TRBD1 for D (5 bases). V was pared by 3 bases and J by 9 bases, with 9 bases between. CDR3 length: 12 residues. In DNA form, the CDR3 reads TGTGCCAGCAGTTTTGGGACTTCCACCATATATTTT. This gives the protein CASSFGTSTIYF.

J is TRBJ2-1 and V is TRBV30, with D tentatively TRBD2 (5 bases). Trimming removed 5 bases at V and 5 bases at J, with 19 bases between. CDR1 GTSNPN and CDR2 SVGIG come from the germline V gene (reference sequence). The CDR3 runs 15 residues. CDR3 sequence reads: CAWAPLGEGDNEQFF. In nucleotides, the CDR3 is TGTGCCTGGGCTCCCCTGGGCGAGGGAGACAATGAGCAGTTCTTC. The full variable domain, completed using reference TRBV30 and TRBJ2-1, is SQTIHQWPATLVQPVGSPLSLECTVEGTSNPNLYWYRQAAGRGLQLLFYSVGIGQISSEVPQNLSASRPQDRQFILSSKKLLLSDSGFYLCAWAPLGEGDNEQFFGPGTRLTVL.

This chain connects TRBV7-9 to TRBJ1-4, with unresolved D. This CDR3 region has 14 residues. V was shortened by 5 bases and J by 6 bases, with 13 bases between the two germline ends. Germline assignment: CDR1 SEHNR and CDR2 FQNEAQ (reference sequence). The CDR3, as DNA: TGTGCCAGCAGCGAGACAATCTCTCATGAAAAACTGTTTTTT. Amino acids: CASSETISHEKLFF.

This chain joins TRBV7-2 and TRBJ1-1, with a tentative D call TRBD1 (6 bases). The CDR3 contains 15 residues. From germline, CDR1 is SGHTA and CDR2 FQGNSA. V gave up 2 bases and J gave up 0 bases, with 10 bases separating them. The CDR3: CASSLMGALNTEAFF. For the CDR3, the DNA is TGTGCCAGCAGCTTAATGGGGGCCTTGAACACTGAAGCTTTCTTT.

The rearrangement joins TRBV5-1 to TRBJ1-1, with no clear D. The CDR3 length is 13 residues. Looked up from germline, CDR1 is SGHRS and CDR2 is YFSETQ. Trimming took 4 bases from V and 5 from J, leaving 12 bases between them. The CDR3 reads CASSLIGLTEAFF. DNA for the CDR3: TGCGCCAGCAGCCTCATCGGGTTGACTGAAGCTTTCTTT.

The chain's CDR3 is CASRPSGRASSTDTQYF. The CDR3 nucleotides are TGTGCCAGCAGGCCTAGCGGGAGGGCCTCTAGCACAGATACGCAGTATTTT. V is TRBV6-4 and J is TRBJ2-3; the match to TRBD2 covers 12 bases. Germline CDR1 is MRHNA and CDR2 is SNTAGT. The CDR3 contains 17 residues. With V trimmed by 6 bases and J by 0 bases, 7 bases remained unmatched.

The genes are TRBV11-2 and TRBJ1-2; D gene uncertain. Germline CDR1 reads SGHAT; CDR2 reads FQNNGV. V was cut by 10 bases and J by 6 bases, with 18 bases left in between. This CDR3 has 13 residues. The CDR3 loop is CATSTPWSDGYTF. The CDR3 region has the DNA TGTGCCACCTCAACCCCCTGGAGTGATGGCTACACCTTC.

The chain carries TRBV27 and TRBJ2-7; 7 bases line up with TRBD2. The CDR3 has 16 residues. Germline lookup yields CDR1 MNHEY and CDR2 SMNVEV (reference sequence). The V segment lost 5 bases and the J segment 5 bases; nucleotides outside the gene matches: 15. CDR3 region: CASSPTVGGSSDEQYF. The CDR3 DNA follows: TGTGCCAGCAGTCCCACCGTGGGCGGGAGCTCTGACGAGCAGTACTTC.

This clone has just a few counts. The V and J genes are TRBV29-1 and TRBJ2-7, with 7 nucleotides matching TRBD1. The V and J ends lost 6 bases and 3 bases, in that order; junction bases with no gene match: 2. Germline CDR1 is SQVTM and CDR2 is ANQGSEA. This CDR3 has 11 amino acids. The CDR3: CSVGQYYEQYF. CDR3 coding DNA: TGCAGCGTGGGACAGTACTACGAGCAGTACTTC.

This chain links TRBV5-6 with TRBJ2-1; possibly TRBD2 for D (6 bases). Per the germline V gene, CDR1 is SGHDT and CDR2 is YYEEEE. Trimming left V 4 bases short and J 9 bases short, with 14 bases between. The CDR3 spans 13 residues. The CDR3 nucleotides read TGTGCCAGCAGCCGCCGCGCGCGGGGTGAGCAGTTCTTC. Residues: CASSRRARGEQFF.

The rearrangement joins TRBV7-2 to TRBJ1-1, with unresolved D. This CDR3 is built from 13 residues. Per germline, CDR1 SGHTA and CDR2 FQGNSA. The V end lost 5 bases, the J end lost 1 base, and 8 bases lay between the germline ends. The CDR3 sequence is CASSNQWNTEAFF. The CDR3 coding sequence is TGTGCCAGCAGCAATCAGTGGAACACTGAAGCTTTCTTT.